Listed below are T cell receptor beta chains from one sample, sequenced in a study of blood T cell repertoires in COVID-19. TCRdb's copy holds only in-frame clones and misses some; the assay was immunoSEQ multiplex PCR. The sample includes about 70,000 clones, roughly 80% of them seen just once. What was sequenced was peripheral blood. These receptors originate from a woman of 80 years or more with active or convalescent COVID-19. Both conserved end residues are part of each CDR3. Only some rows state a clone size, as once, few, many or a class for expanded clones.

>TRBV6-2/TRBV6-3|-
CASSSGTSGRNEQFF
>TRBV28|-
CASSFPSGGLDVDTQYF
>TRBV9|few
CASSPQGLGTDTQYF
>TRBV6-5|few
CASSSLAAEQGGGYTF
>TRBV6-2/TRBV6-3|-
CASSYKLGRFSREHSPYEQYF
>TRBV12-2|once
CASRPNSSRAAGANVLTF
>TRBV10-1|-
CAREKRGVTDTQYF
>TRBV19|-
CASTKKGMTGGRETQYF
>TRBV27|-
CASSPWDRRSYEQYF
>TRBV7-2|-
CASSPGFEQPQHF
>TRBV11-3|-
CASSARLDRKNIQYF
>TRBV19|-
CASSTAGYGYTF
>TRBV5-6|-
CASNIFTGTGVSGANVLTF
>TRBV2|-
CASNYNNEQFF
>TRBV19|-
CASSRETGRMYEQYF
>TRBV29-1|-
CSVGTGGAAGELFF
>TRBV5-8|-
CASGNGQGLANEKLFF
>TRBV28|once
CASSFRLAGVRETQYF
>TRBV28|-
CASSLRPGTRNPLSGANVLTF
>TRBV12-5|-
CASGLWGTNTIYF
>TRBV7-2|-
CASRGESYEQYF
>TRBV21-1|-
CASQEQGYFNEQYF
>TRBV5-4|-
CASSRGQGFYEQYF
>TRBV2|-
CASSAVSGANEKLFF
>TRBV7-2|once
CASSPRRLEQSEAFF
>TRBV6-2/TRBV6-3|-
CASSYLGLGTEAFF
>TRBV6-4|few
CASIVQGKHF
>TRBV6-2/TRBV6-3|-
CASSPTRDTWELFF
>TRBV4-2|-
CASSQDMLVNTGELFF
>TRBV7-3|-
CASSSSGTSLSTDTQYF
>TRBV28|few
CASSSGQGIYGYTF